These 17 T cell receptor beta chains were sequenced from one sample in a study of blood T cell repertoires in COVID-19. Measured with immunoSEQ multiplex PCR; TCRdb has only the in-frame clones, and not every one. This sample carries about 95,000 clones, roughly 79% of them seen once, and the ten largest clones take under 5.5%. Sequenced material: peripheral blood. Receptor source: an elderly man with COVID-19, enrolled during active disease.

Of note for this clone: At one of its ends the junction is not consistent with the germline gene, which may arise from a read error. The CDR3 loop reads CASSPTSIEGETQYF. CDR3 in DNA: TGTGCTAGCAGTCCCACTAGCATAGAGGGAGAGACCCAGTACTTC. V gene TRBV7-7 combines with J gene TRBJ2-5; perhaps TRBD2 as D (6 bases). This CDR3 spans 15 amino acids. The germline V gene encodes CDR1 SSHAT and CDR2 FNYEAQ (reference sequence).

The chain has TRBV9 and TRBJ1-3; tentatively, D is TRBD1 (6 bases). The CDR3 extends over 15 amino acids. Trimming cost V 0 bases and J 2 bases, with 9 bases left between them. CDR1 and CDR2 from the germline V gene are SGDLS and YYNGEE. The CDR3: CASSVVQGPGNTIYF. The CDR3 DNA follows: TGTGCCAGCAGCGTAGTGCAGGGGCCTGGAAACACCATATATTTT.

V and J are TRBV29-1 and TRBJ1-1; a weak D match, TRBD1 (6 bases). V was trimmed by 6 bases and J by 4 bases, leaving 15 bases between them. This CDR3 comprises 13 residues. Germline values: CDR1 SQVTM, CDR2 ANQGSEA. The chain's CDR3 is CSVTQGSGTEAFF. The CDR3 nucleotides are TGCAGCGTCACACAGGGTAGTGGCACTGAAGCTTTCTTT.

This clone was seen a handful of times. The gene calls are TRBV25-1 and TRBJ1-4; 10 bases agree with TRBD1. Looked up from germline, CDR1 is MGHDK and CDR2 is SYGVNS. V lost 1 base, J lost 8 bases, and 4 bases stayed unmatched. This CDR3 is 15 amino acids long. The CDR3, as DNA: TGTGCCAGCAGTGAATGGGGACAGGGGAAGGAAAAACTGTTTTTT. Its translation is CASSEWGQGKEKLFF.

Many counts were recorded for this clone. The CDR3 sequence: CASTWGVSSFYEQYF. Written as DNA, the CDR3 is TGTGCCAGCACCTGGGGGGTCTCTTCCTTCTACGAGCAGTACTTC. The chain has TRBV6-5 and TRBJ2-7; D possibly corresponds to TRBD2 (6 bases). Germline V CDR1 and CDR2: MNHEY, SVGAGI. With 7 bases removed from V and 3 bases from J, the gap between germline ends came to 19 bases. CDR3 length equals 15 residues.

This chain connects TRBV19 to TRBJ2-1; TRBD1 might be the D (5 bases). V lost 3 bases and J 4 bases, leaving 13 bases between the germline ends. The germline gives CDR1 LNHDA, CDR2 SQIVND (reference sequence). CDR3 length equals 15 residues. This CDR3 reads CASSIGHDSYNEQFF. The CDR3 region has the DNA TGTGCCAGTAGTATCGGTCACGACAGTTACAATGAGCAGTTCTTC.

The chain has TRBV30 and TRBJ2-3; a possible D gene is TRBD1 (6 bases). Germline lookup yields CDR1 GTSNPN and CDR2 SVGIG (reference sequence). V gave up 2 bases and J gave up 2 bases, with 17 bases separating them. The CDR3 is made up of 16 amino acids. CDR3 sequence (DNA): TGTGCCTGGAGTCCTACTAGGGCAGGGGTCACAGATACGCAGTATTTT. It yields the protein CAWSPTRAGVTDTQYF.

The chain links TRBV21-1 to TRBJ1-2; the table's D call of TRBD1 was not tested on the DNA. TRBV21-1 is recorded as a pseudogene. The CDR3 length is 17 residues. CDR3 in amino acids: CASSKILGQGKTVQDTF. The CDR3 DNA follows: TGTGCCAGCAGCAAAATCCTGGGACAGGGTAAGACGGTGCAAGACACCTTC.

This clone has just a few counts. This sample includes further DNA sequences coding for the same CDR3. The V and J genes are TRBV27 and TRBJ1-1; unclear D gene. Germline V CDR1 and CDR2: MNHEY, SMNVEV (reference sequence). V shed 3 bases and J shed 1 base, with 12 bases lying between them. This CDR3 contains 15 residues. The CDR3 DNA reads TGTGCCAGCAGTTTTAGAGGGCGCGGGAACACTGAAGCTTTCTTT. Translated, it gives CASSFRGRGNTEAFF.

The CDR3 coding sequence is TGTGCCAGCAGACGGACAGGGGCCTATGAAAAACTGTTTTTT. It translates to CASRRTGAYEKLFF. The rearrangement joins TRBV14 to TRBJ1-4, with 9 nucleotides matching TRBD1. The trim removed 6 bases at V and 6 bases at J, leaving 5 bases unmatched. Germline assignment: CDR1 SGHDN and CDR2 FVKESK. This CDR3 region has 14 residues.

The gene calls are TRBV27 and TRBJ2-7, with a weak D call TRBD1 (6 bases). CDR1 and CDR2 from the germline V gene are MNHEY and SMNVEV (reference sequence). The CDR3 contains 14 residues. V lost 4 bases and J 4 bases, leaving 14 bases between the germline ends. CDR3 coding DNA: TGTGCCAGCAGTTACCAGGGGACGGGATACGAGCAGTACTTC. Translated, it gives CASSYQGTGYEQYF.

The genes are TRBV24-1 and TRBJ2-3, with TRBD2 matching 9 bases. V trimming: 6 bases; J trimming: 2 bases; junction bases outside the gene matches: 5. This CDR3 has 15 residues. CDR1 is KGHDR and CDR2 is SFDVKD in the germline V gene. CDR3 DNA sequence: TGTGCCACCAGTCGCGCGGGAGGGATCACAGATACGCAGTATTTT. It codes for CATSRAGGITDTQYF.

This clone has just a few counts. This chain links TRBV6-1 with TRBJ2-3, with D possibly TRBD2 on 5 matching bases. The CDR3 contains 17 residues. The germline V gene has CDR1 MNHNS and CDR2 SASEGT. Trimming pared 0 bases from V and 3 bases from J, leaving 16 bases between. Written as DNA, the CDR3 is TGTGCCAGCAGTGAAGCGCTTGGTTCTGGCGGGACAGATACGCAGTATTTT. Protein product: CASSEALGSGGTDTQYF.

This clone was detected a few times. The V and J genes are TRBV7-9 and TRBJ1-2; 7 bases align to TRBD1. The CDR3 length is 16 residues. Germline values: CDR1 SEHNR, CDR2 FQNEAQ (reference sequence). J was trimmed by 7 bases and V by 0 bases; bases with no gene match: 11. DNA for the CDR3: TGTGCCAGCAGCTTAGCCGATAGACAGGGAGGAGTTGGCTACACCTTC. Translating it yields CASSLADRQGGVGYTF.

This clone was seen only a few times. This chain connects TRBV5-4 to TRBJ1-3; a weak D match, TRBD1 (5 bases). From germline, CDR1 is SGHNT and CDR2 YYREEE (reference sequence). The CDR3 runs 16 residues. Trimming removed 3 bases from V and 2 bases from J, with 15 bases in between. The CDR3 DNA is TGTGCCAGCAGCTCGGGGGTGGCAGTCACTGGAAACACCATATATTTT. Its protein is CASSSGVAVTGNTIYF. Full variable domain (missing parts from reference TRBV5-4 and TRBJ1-3): ETGVTQSPTHLIKTRGQQVTLRCSSQSGHNTVSWYQQALGQGPQFIFQYYREEENGRGNFPPRFSGLQFPNYSSELNVNALELDDSALYLCASSSGVAVTGNTIYFGEGSWLTVV.

The V gene is TRBV5-8, the J gene TRBJ1-1, with D possibly being TRBD1 (5 bases). Trimming took 2 bases from V and 0 from J, leaving 20 bases between them. The germline gives CDR1 SGHTS, CDR2 YDEGEE. The CDR3 runs to 18 residues. Here the CDR3 reads CASSFSPQRGGLNTEAFF. CDR3 sequence (DNA): TGTGCCAGCAGCTTCTCCCCCCAAAGGGGAGGCCTGAACACTGAAGCTTTCTTT.

The chain couples TRBV5-1 to TRBJ2-7; a weak D match, TRBD1 (6 bases). This CDR3 region has 14 residues. V was cut by 4 bases and J by 2 bases, with 13 bases left in between. Germline-derived CDR1 and CDR2 are SGHRS and YFSETQ. The DNA for the CDR3 is TGCGCCAGCAGCCCCGGACAGTCCCCCTACGAGCAGTACTTC. Amino acids: CASSPGQSPYEQYF.